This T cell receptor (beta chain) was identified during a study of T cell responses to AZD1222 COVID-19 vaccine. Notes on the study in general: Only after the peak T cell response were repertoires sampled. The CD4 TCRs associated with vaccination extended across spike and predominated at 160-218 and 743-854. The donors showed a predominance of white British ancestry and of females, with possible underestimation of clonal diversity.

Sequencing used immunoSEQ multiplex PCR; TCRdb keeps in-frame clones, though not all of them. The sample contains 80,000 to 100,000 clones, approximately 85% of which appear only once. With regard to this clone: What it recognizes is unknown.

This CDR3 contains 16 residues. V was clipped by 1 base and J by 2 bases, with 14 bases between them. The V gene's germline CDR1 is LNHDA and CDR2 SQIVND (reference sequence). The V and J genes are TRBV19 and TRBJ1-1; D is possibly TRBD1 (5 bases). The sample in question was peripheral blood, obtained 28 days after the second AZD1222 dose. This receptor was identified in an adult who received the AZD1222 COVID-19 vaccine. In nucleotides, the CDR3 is TGTGCCAGTAGTATAGGGGGCGCGGTAGTTAACACTGAAGCTTTCTTT. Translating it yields CASSIGGAVVNTEAFF. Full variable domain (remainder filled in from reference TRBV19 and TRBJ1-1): DGGITQSPKYLFRKEGQNVTLSCEQNLNHDAMYWYRQDPGQGLRLIYYSQIVNDFQKGDIAEGYSVSREKKESFPLTVTSAQKNPTAFYLCASSIGGAVVNTEAFFGQGTRLTVV.